This TCR beta chain was found in a study of T-cell memory formation after mild COVID-19. Germline CDR1 and CDR2: SGDLS and YYNGEE. The CDR3 contains 14 residues. The V end was cut by 4 bases, the J end by 9 bases, with 17 bases between. One entry per CDR3 protein results from TCRdb running MiXCR on the 5' RACE reads. This table holds about 340,000 distinct CDR3 sequences, over 20% found once. The V and J genes are TRBV9 and TRBJ1-5; maybe TRBD1 (5 bases). The source is an adult woman who had mild COVID-19 (a few samples of this study predate the infection). Cell type and time point are not known. Sample: PBMCs or a T cell subset sorted from them (not recorded which). CDR3 loop: CASSPTAGSRPQHF. CDR3 bases: TGTGCCAGCAGCCCGACGGCAGGGAGCCGGCCCCAGCATTTT.